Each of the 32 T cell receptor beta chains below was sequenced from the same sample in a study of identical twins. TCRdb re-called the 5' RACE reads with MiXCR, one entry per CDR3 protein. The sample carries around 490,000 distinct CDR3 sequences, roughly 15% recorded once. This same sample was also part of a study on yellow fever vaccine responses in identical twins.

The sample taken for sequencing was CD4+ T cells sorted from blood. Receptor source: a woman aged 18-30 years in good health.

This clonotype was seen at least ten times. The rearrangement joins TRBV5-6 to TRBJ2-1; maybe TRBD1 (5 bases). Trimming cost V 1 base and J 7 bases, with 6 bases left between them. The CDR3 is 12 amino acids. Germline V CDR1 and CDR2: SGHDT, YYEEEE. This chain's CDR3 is CASSLKGNEQFF. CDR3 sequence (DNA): TGTGCCAGCAGCTTGAAGGGGAATGAGCAGTTCTTC.

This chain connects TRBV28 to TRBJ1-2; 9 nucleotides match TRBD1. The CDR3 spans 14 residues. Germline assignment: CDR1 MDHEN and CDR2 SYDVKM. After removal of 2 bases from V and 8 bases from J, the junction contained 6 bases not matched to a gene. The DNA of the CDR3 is TGTGCCAGCAGTTTACCGGACAGGGGATACGGCTACACCTTC. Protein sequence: CASSLPDRGYGYTF.

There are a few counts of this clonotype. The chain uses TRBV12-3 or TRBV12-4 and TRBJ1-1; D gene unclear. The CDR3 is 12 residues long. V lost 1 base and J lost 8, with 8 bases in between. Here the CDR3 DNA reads TGTGCCAGCAGTTTAGAAGTTAGGGAAGCTTTCTTT. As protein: CASSLEVREAFF.

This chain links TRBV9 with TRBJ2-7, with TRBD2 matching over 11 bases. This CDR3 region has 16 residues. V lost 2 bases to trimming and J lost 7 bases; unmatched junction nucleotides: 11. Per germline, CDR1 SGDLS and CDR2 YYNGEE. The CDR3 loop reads CASSVGGTSGLQEQYF. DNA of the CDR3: TGTGCCAGCAGCGTGGGTGGGACTAGCGGACTCCAGGAGCAGTACTTC.

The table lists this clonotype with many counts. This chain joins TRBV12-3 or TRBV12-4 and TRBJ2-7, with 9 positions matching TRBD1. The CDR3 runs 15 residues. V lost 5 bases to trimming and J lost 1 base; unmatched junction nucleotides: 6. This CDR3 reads CASSPAGTGSYEQYV. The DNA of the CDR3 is TGTGCCAGCAGTCCAGCCGGGACAGGGTCCTACGAGCAGTACGTC.

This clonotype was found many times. The CDR3 loop reads CASNPDSSRPNQPQHF. CDR3 sequence (DNA): TGTGCCAGCAACCCGGACAGTAGCAGACCTAATCAGCCCCAGCATTTT. This chain joins TRBV12-3 or TRBV12-4 and TRBJ1-5; D perhaps matches TRBD1 (6 bases). Trimming took off 7 bases at V and 4 bases at J, with 20 bases between the two ends. CDR3 length equals 16 residues.

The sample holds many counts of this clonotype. CDR3 amino acids: CASSERGEQFF. DNA for the CDR3: TGTGCCAGCAGTGAGCGGGGAGAGCAGTTCTTC. The rearrangement uses TRBV12-3 or TRBV12-4 and TRBJ2-1; 7 bases are shared with TRBD2. The junction had 2 bases not matched to a gene; V was cut back by 5 bases and J by 10 bases. The CDR3 has 11 residues.

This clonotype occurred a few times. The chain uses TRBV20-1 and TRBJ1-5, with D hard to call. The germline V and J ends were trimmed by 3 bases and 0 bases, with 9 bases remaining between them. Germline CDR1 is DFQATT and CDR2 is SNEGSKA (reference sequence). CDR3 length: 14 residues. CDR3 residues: CSASFLYSNQPQHF. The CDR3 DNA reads TGCAGTGCTAGTTTTCTATATAGCAATCAGCCCCAGCATTTT.

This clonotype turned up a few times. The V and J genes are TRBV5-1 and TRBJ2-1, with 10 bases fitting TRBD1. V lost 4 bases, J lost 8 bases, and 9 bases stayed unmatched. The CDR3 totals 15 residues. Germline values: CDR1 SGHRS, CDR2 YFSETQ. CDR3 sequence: CASSGDRGLDDEQFF. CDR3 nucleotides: TGCGCCAGCAGCGGCGACAGGGGGCTGGATGATGAGCAGTTCTTC.

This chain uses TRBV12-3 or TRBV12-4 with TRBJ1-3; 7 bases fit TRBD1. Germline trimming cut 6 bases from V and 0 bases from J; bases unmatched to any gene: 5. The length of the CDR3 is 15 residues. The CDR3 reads CASSVDRISGNTIYF. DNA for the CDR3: TGTGCCAGCAGCGTGGACAGGATCTCTGGAAACACCATATATTTT.

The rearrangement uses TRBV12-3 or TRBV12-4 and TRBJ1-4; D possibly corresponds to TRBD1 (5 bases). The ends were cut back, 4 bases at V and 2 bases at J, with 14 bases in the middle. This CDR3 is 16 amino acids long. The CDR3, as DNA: TGTGCCAGCAGTTGGGGGGGAAGCCCTACTAATGAAAAACTGTTTTTT. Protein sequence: CASSWGGSPTNEKLFF.

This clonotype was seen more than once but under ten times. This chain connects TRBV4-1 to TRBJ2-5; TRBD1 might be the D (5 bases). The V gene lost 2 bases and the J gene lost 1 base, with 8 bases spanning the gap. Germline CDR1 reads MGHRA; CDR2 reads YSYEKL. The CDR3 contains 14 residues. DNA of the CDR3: TGCGCCAGCAGCCAAACAGGTTTCCAAGAGACCCAGTACTTC. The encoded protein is CASSQTGFQETQYF.

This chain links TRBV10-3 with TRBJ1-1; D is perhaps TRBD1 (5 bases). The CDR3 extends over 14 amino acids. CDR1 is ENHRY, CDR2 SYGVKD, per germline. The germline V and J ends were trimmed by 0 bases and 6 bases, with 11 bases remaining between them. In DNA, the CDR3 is TGTGCCATCAGTGAGTCTGTGACAGCCCCTGAAGCTTTCTTT. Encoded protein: CAISESVTAPEAFF.

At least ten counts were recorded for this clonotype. The CDR3 sequence: CASSLSGVAYNEQFF. The CDR3 DNA is TGTGCCAGCAGTTTATCGGGAGTTGCCTACAATGAGCAGTTCTTC. This rearrangement joins TRBV12-3 or TRBV12-4 to TRBJ2-1, with D possibly being TRBD2 (6 bases). This CDR3 has 15 residues. Trimming shortened V by 2 bases and J by 2 bases, and 10 bases separated the two germline ends.

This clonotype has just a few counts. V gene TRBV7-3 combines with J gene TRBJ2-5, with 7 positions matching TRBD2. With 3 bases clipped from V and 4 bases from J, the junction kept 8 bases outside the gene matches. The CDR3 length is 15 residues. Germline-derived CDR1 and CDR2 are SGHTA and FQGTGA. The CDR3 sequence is CASSLLADGGETQYF. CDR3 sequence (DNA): TGTGCCAGCAGCTTGCTAGCGGATGGGGGAGAGACCCAGTACTTC.

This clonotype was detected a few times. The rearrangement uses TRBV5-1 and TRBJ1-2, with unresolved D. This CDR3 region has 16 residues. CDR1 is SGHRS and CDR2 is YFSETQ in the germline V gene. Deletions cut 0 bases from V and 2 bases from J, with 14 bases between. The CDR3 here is CASSLEDSGENYGYTF. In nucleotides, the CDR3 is TGCGCCAGCAGCTTGGAAGATAGTGGAGAGAACTATGGCTACACCTTC.

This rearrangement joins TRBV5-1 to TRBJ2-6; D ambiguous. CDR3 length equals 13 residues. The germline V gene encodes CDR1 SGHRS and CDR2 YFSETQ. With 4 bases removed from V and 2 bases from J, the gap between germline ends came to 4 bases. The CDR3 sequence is CASSATGANVLTF. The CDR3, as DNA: TGCGCCAGCAGCGCGACTGGGGCCAACGTCCTGACTTTC. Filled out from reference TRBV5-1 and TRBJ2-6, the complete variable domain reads KAGVTQTPRYLIKTRGQQVTLSCSPISGHRSVSWYQQTPGQGLQFLFEYFSETQRNKGNFPGRFSGRQFSNSRSEMNVSTLELGDSALYLCASSATGANVLTFGAGSRLTVL.

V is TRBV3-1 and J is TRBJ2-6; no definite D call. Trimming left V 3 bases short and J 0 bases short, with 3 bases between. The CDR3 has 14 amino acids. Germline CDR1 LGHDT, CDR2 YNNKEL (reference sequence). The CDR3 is CASSHFSGANVLTF. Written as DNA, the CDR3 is TGTGCCAGCAGCCACTTCTCTGGGGCCAACGTCCTGACTTTC.

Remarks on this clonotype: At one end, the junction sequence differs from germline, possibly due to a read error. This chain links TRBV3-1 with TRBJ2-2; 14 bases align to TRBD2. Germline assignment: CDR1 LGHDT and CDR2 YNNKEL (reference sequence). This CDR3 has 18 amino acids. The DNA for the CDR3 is TGTGCCATCAGCCATTCTCTGACTAGCGGGAGGGTAACCGGGGAGCTGTTTTTT. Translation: CAISHSLTSGRVTGELFF. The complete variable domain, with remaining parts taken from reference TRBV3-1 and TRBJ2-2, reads DTAVSQTPKYLVTQMGNDKSIKCEQNLGHDTMYWYKQDSKKFLKIMFSYNNKELIINETVPNRFSPKSPDKAHLNLHINSLELGDSAVYFCAISHSLTSGRVTGELFFGEGSRLTVL.

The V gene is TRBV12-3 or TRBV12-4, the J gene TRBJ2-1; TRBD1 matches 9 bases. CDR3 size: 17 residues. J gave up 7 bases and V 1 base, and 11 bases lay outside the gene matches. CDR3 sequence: CASSLEGNRGRRNEQFF. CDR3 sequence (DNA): TGTGCCAGCAGTTTAGAGGGGAACAGGGGGCGCCGGAATGAGCAGTTCTTC.

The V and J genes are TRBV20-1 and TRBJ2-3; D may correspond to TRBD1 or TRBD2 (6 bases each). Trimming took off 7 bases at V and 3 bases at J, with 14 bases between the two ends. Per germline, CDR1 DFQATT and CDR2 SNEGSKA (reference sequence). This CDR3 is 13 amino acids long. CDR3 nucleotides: TGCAGTGGGATAGTAGGGGGGACAGATACGCAGTATTTT. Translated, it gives CSGIVGGTDTQYF.

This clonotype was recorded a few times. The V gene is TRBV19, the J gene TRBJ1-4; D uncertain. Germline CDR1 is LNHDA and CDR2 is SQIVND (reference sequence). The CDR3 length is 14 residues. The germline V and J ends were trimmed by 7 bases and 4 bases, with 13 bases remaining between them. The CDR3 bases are TGTGCCAGTACCGTGGGAAGGCTTAATGAAAAACTGTTTTTT. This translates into CASTVGRLNEKLFF.

The CDR3 region has the DNA TGTGCCATCAGTAACAGGGGGCAGAACACCGGGGAGCTGTTTTTT. This encodes CAISNRGQNTGELFF. J is TRBJ2-2 and V is TRBV10-3, with 9 bases lining up with TRBD1. V lost 5 bases, J lost 1 base, and 2 bases stayed unmatched. The CDR3 has 15 residues. Germline-derived CDR1 and CDR2 are ENHRY and SYGVKD.

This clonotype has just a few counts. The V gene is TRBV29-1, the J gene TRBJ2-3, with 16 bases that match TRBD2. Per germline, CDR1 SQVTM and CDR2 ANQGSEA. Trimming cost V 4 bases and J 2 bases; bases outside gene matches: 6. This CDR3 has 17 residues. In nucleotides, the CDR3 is TGCAGCGTTGGGGGACTAGCGGGGGGGCCTGACACAGATACGCAGTATTTT. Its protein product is CSVGGLAGGPDTDTQYF.

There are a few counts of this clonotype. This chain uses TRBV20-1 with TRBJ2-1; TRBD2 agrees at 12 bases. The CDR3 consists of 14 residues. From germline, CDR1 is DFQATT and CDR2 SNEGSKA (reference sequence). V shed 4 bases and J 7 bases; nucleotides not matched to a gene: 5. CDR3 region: CSATLAGGRNEQFF. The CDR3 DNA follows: TGCAGTGCTACCCTAGCGGGAGGGCGGAATGAGCAGTTCTTC.

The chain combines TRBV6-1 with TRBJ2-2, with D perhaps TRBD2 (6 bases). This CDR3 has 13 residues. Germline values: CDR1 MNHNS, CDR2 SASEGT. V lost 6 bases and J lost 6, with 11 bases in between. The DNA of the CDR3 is TGTGCCAGCAGGGGCCCGGGGGCCGGGGAGCTGTTTTTT. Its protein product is CASRGPGAGELFF.

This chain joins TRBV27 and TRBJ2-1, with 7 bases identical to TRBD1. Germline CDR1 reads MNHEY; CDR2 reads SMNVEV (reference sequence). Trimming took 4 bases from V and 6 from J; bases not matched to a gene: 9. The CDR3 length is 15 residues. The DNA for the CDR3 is TGTGCCAGCAGTTCACAGGGGACCGGGCCCAATGAGCAGTTCTTC. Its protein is CASSSQGTGPNEQFF.

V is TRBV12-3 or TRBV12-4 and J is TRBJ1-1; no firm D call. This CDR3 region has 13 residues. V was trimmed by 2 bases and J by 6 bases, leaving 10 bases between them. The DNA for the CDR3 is TGTGCCAGCAGTTTAATGGGGAAAGCTGAAGCTTTCTTT. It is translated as CASSLMGKAEAFF.

The CDR3 protein is CAISSNPEDTQYF. The CDR3 bases are TGTGCCATCAGTTCGAACCCGGAGGATACGCAGTATTTT. V usage is TRBV10-3 and J usage is TRBJ2-3; D not resolved. This CDR3 spans 13 amino acids. Germline V gene data show CDR1 as ENHRY and CDR2 as SYGVKD. Trimming removed 5 bases from V and 6 bases from J, with 12 bases in between.

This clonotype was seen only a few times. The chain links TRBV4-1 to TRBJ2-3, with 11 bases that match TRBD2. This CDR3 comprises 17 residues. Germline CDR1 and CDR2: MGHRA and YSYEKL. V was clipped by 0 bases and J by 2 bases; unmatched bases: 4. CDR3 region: CASSQEKTSGATDTQYF. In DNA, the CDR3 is TGCGCCAGCAGCCAAGAAAAGACTAGCGGGGCCACAGATACGCAGTATTTT.

Here the CDR3 reads CASRNGLAGDEQFF. The CDR3 DNA is TGTGCCAGCAGAAACGGACTAGCGGGAGATGAGCAGTTCTTC. V is TRBV6-2 or TRBV6-3 and J is TRBJ2-1; 13 bases line up with TRBD2. The CDR3 totals 14 residues. V shed 6 bases and J 8 bases; nucleotides not matched to a gene: 4. Germline CDR1 reads MNHEY; CDR2 reads SVGEGT.

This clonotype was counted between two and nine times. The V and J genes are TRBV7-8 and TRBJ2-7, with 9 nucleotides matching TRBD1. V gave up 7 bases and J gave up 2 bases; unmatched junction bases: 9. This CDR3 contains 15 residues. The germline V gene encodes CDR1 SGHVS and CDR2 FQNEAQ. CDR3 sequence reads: CASIPAGTGTYEQYF. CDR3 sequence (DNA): TGTGCCAGCATCCCTGCCGGGACAGGGACCTACGAGCAGTACTTC.